This is a list of T cell receptor beta chains from one sample in a study of cytomegalovirus exposure and HLA in healthy donors. Repertoires were generated with immunoSEQ multiplex PCR, while TCRdb's copy carries only in-frame clones and drops some. Found here are tens of thousands of clones, 85% to 95% of them singletons; the top ten hold around 1.5%. The source material was PBMCs. The receptors shown here come from a man between 18 and 35 years old in good health and CMV-seropositive. CDR3s include the opening cysteine and the closing phenylalanine or tryptophan. The D gene is left open where the match is weak. Clone size is stated in some rows and not others, as once, few, many or a class when expanded.

clone size: NA
J gene: TRBJ2-5
V gene: TRBV6-6
D gene: TRBD2
CDR3 DNA: TGTGCCAGCAGCCCTCGTCTAGCGGAGGGTAAAGAGACCCAGTACTTC
CDR3 protein: CASSPRLAEGKETQYF

clone size: NA
J gene: TRBJ1-5
V gene: TRBV10-3
D gene: NA
CDR3 DNA: TGTGCCATCATGACTGAAGGTCAGCCCCAGCATTTT
CDR3 protein: CAIMTEGQPQHF

clone size: once
J gene: TRBJ2-3
V gene: TRBV7-2
D gene: TRBD1
CDR3 DNA: TGTGCCAGCAGCCAAGGGACAGGGGTGGATACGCAGTATTTT
CDR3 protein: CASSQGTGVDTQYF

clone size: NA
J gene: TRBJ2-2
V gene: TRBV30
D gene: TRBD2
CDR3 DNA: TGTGCCTGGAGTGACCCTCCGGGACTATCCACCGGGGAGCTGTTTTTT
CDR3 protein: CAWSDPPGLSTGELFF

clone size: NA
J gene: TRBJ2-3
V gene: TRBV19
D gene: NA
CDR3 DNA: TGTGCCAGTAGTATGAGAGTCCAGGGCGGCCTTTATACGCAGTATTTT
CDR3 protein: CASSMRVQGGLYTQYF

clone size: NA
J gene: TRBJ2-1
V gene: TRBV28
D gene: NA
CDR3 DNA: TGTGCCAGCAGTTTATTGACAGTAGAAGAGCAGTTCTTC
CDR3 protein: CASSLLTVEEQFF

clone size: NA
J gene: TRBJ2-2
V gene: TRBV28
D gene: NA
CDR3 DNA: TGTGCCAGCAGTGTAAACACCGGGGAGCTGTTTTTT
CDR3 protein: CASSVNTGELFF

clone size: NA
J gene: TRBJ2-3
V gene: TRBV2
D gene: TRBD2
CDR3 DNA: TGTGCCAGCAGTGTAAGCATAGCGGGAGGACCCACAGATACGCAGTATTTT
CDR3 protein: CASSVSIAGGPTDTQYF

clone size: NA
J gene: TRBJ1-1
V gene: TRBV7-9
D gene: NA
CDR3 DNA: TGTGCCAGCAGCTTAGGGGGCACCGGCACTGAAGCTTTCTTT
CDR3 protein: CASSLGGTGTEAFF

clone size: once
J gene: TRBJ1-2
V gene: TRBV5-5
D gene: TRBD1
CDR3 DNA: TGTGCCAGCAGCCGCGACAGGGTGGAAGAGAGCTATGGCTACACCTTC
CDR3 protein: CASSRDRVEESYGYTF

clone size: NA
J gene: TRBJ2-1
V gene: TRBV19
D gene: NA
CDR3 DNA: TGTGCCAGTAGTATTCAGGTTGCGGGTGAGCAGTTCTTC
CDR3 protein: CASSIQVAGEQFF

clone size: NA
J gene: TRBJ2-7
V gene: TRBV5-1
D gene: NA
CDR3 DNA: TGCGCCAGCAGCTTGGGTGCAGGGCCAAGCGAGCAGTACTTC
CDR3 protein: CASSLGAGPSEQYF

clone size: NA
J gene: TRBJ2-3
V gene: TRBV5-4
D gene: TRBD2
CDR3 DNA: TGTGCCAGCAGCCCAGCCGGGACTAGATCCACAGATACGCAGTATTTT
CDR3 protein: CASSPAGTRSTDTQYF

clone size: NA
J gene: TRBJ2-5
V gene: TRBV5-1
D gene: TRBD1
CDR3 DNA: TGCGCCAGCAGCTTGGTCGGGACAGGGGGACAAGAGACCCAGTACTTC
CDR3 protein: CASSLVGTGGQETQYF

clone size: NA
J gene: TRBJ2-5
V gene: TRBV19
D gene: NA
CDR3 DNA: TGTGCCAGTAGTATGGGCCGCCTGGAGACCCAGTACTTC
CDR3 protein: CASSMGRLETQYF

clone size: NA
J gene: TRBJ2-1
V gene: TRBV13
D gene: TRBD2
CDR3 DNA: TGTGCCAGCAGCTTAGAAAGAGCGGGAGGGCCTTACAATGAGCAGTTCTTC
CDR3 protein: CASSLERAGGPYNEQFF

clone size: NA
J gene: TRBJ2-7
V gene: TRBV19
D gene: TRBD1
CDR3 DNA: TGTGCCAGTAGCGACAGGGTTCTGAGTGAGCAGTACTTC
CDR3 protein: CASSDRVLSEQYF

clone size: few
J gene: TRBJ1-2
V gene: TRBV30
D gene: NA
CDR3 DNA: TGTGCCTGGAGTGTAATGGGTTTAGGGACTGACGGCTACACCTTC
CDR3 protein: CAWSVMGLGTDGYTF

clone size: NA
J gene: TRBJ2-1
V gene: TRBV7-3
D gene: NA
CDR3 DNA: TGTGCCAGCAGCTTAAGGGGCGGGAATGGGGGTGAGCAGTTCTTC
CDR3 protein: CASSLRGGNGGEQFF

clone size: NA
J gene: TRBJ1-1
V gene: TRBV7-8
D gene: NA
CDR3 DNA: TGTGCCAGCAGCTTACAATTAGGAGGGACCCGTGTAGCTTTCTTT
CDR3 protein: CASSLQLGGTRVAFF

clone size: NA
J gene: TRBJ2-2
V gene: TRBV2
D gene: NA
CDR3 DNA: TGTGCCAGCAGTGTGCTAGCGCCGGGCACCGGGGAGCTGTTTTTT
CDR3 protein: CASSVLAPGTGELFF

clone size: NA
J gene: TRBJ1-1
V gene: TRBV4-2
D gene: NA
CDR3 DNA: TGTGCCAGCAGCCCTTCTTCGGAATTTGAGGACACTGAAGCTTTCTTT
CDR3 protein: CASSPSSEFEDTEAFF

clone size: few
J gene: TRBJ2-3
V gene: TRBV6-4
D gene: TRBD1
CDR3 DNA: TGTGCCAGCAGTGACTCCAGCGGACAGGGGGCGGCAGATACGCAGTATTTT
CDR3 protein: CASSDSSGQGAADTQYF

clone size: NA
J gene: TRBJ2-5
V gene: TRBV4-1
D gene: TRBD2
CDR3 DNA: TGCGCCAGCAGCCAAATTACGCTAGCGGGAGGCCGGGGCAGAGAGACCCAGTACTTC
CDR3 protein: CASSQITLAGGRGRETQYF

clone size: NA
J gene: TRBJ2-1
V gene: TRBV6-5
D gene: TRBD1
CDR3 DNA: TGTGCCAGCAGTAGGGGACAGTACAATGAGCAGTTCTTC
CDR3 protein: CASSRGQYNEQFF

clone size: NA
J gene: TRBJ2-7
V gene: TRBV28
D gene: TRBD2
CDR3 DNA: TGTGCCAGCAGCCTGGGACTAGACTCCTACGAGCAGTACTTC
CDR3 protein: CASSLGLDSYEQYF

clone size: NA
J gene: TRBJ1-1
V gene: TRBV19
D gene: NA
CDR3 DNA: TGTGCCAGTAGTACCAACAGGGCCACTGAAGCTTTCTTT
CDR3 protein: CASSTNRATEAFF

clone size: once
J gene: TRBJ1-1
V gene: TRBV9
D gene: NA
CDR3 DNA: TGTGCCAGCAGCGAACAGGGAGGGGTCCGCACTGAAGCTTTCTTT
CDR3 protein: CASSEQGGVRTEAFF

clone size: NA
J gene: TRBJ2-2
V gene: TRBV19
D gene: NA
CDR3 DNA: TGTGCCAGTACCCTTAGCGGTAGGACCGGGGAGCTGTTTTTT
CDR3 protein: CASTLSGRTGELFF

clone size: NA
J gene: TRBJ1-5
V gene: TRBV5-6
D gene: TRBD1
CDR3 DNA: TGTGCCAGCAGCTTTCGACAGGGGGCCAGCAATCAGCCCCAGCATTTT
CDR3 protein: CASSFRQGASNQPQHF

clone size: NA
J gene: TRBJ2-7
V gene: TRBV9
D gene: TRBD2
CDR3 DNA: TGTGCCAGCAGCGTAGAGGACGGGAGGGCAGGCGAGCAGTACTTC
CDR3 protein: CASSVEDGRAGEQYF

clone size: NA
J gene: TRBJ1-1
V gene: TRBV5-4
D gene: NA
CDR3 DNA: TGTGCCAGCAGCTTGGGTGGTAGCACTGAAGCTTTCTTT
CDR3 protein: CASSLGGSTEAFF

clone size: NA
J gene: TRBJ2-1
V gene: TRBV6-1
D gene: NA
CDR3 DNA: TGTGCCAGCAGTAGAAACCTCGAGGGGGATGAGCAGTTCTTC
CDR3 protein: CASSRNLEGDEQFF

clone size: NA
J gene: TRBJ1-1
V gene: TRBV28
D gene: NA
CDR3 DNA: TGTGCCAGCAACAGACCGGGGAGGGGTAAGGATGAAGCTTTCTTT
CDR3 protein: CASNRPGRGKDEAFF

clone size: once
J gene: TRBJ1-4
V gene: TRBV15
D gene: TRBD1
CDR3 DNA: TGTGCCACCAGCAGATCGACAGGGGCAACTAATGAAAAACTGTTTTTT
CDR3 protein: CATSRSTGATNEKLFF

clone size: NA
J gene: TRBJ2-7
V gene: TRBV6-6
D gene: TRBD2
CDR3 DNA: TGTGCCAGCAGCGGGACTAGCGGTTCCTACGAGCAGTACTTC
CDR3 protein: CASSGTSGSYEQYF

clone size: NA
J gene: TRBJ2-5
V gene: TRBV5-8
D gene: TRBD1
CDR3 DNA: TGTGCCAGCAGCTCGCGGACAGGTGGGGGAGAGACCCAGTACTTC
CDR3 protein: CASSSRTGGGETQYF

clone size: once
J gene: TRBJ2-7
V gene: TRBV11-2
D gene: NA
CDR3 DNA: TGTGCCAGCAGTTCGACACCCTACGAGCAGTACTTC
CDR3 protein: CASSSTPYEQYF

clone size: NA
J gene: TRBJ2-2
V gene: TRBV19
D gene: TRBD2
CDR3 DNA: TGTGCCAGTAGCACGAACCCGGCGGGGGTCACCGGGGAGCTGTTTTTT
CDR3 protein: CASSTNPAGVTGELFF

clone size: NA
J gene: TRBJ1-1
V gene: TRBV30
D gene: NA
CDR3 DNA: TGTGCCTGGAGAACTACACGGAACACTGAAGCTTTCTTT
CDR3 protein: CAWRTTRNTEAFF

clone size: NA
J gene: TRBJ2-7
V gene: TRBV6-1
D gene: NA
CDR3 DNA: TGTGCCAGCAGAGACTCTCGACAGACCCGTTACGAGCAGTACTTC
CDR3 protein: CASRDSRQTRYEQYF

clone size: NA
J gene: TRBJ2-7
V gene: TRBV5-5
D gene: TRBD2
CDR3 DNA: TGTGCCAGCAGCCCCAACGACGGACTAGCCCCCTACGAGCAGTACTTC
CDR3 protein: CASSPNDGLAPYEQYF

clone size: NA
J gene: TRBJ1-2
V gene: TRBV19
D gene: NA
CDR3 DNA: TGTGCCACCCAAGACAGGCCCTTTCCTGGCTACACCTTC
CDR3 protein: CATQDRPFPGYTF

clone size: NA
J gene: TRBJ2-1
V gene: TRBV7-8
D gene: NA
CDR3 DNA: TGTGCCAGCAGCTCTCGGGGGGCGACCCACAATGAGCAGTTCTTC
CDR3 protein: CASSSRGATHNEQFF

clone size: NA
J gene: TRBJ2-7
V gene: TRBV11-2
D gene: TRBD2
CDR3 DNA: TGTGCCAGCAGCTTGCAGGTAGCGGGGACCTACGAGCAGTACTTC
CDR3 protein: CASSLQVAGTYEQYF

clone size: once
J gene: TRBJ2-1
V gene: TRBV4-1
D gene: NA
CDR3 DNA: TGCGCCAGCAGCCAAGCAAGCGGAACCTACAATGAGCAGTTCTTC
CDR3 protein: CASSQASGTYNEQFF

clone size: once
J gene: TRBJ1-2
V gene: TRBV28
D gene: TRBD1
CDR3 DNA: TGTGCCAGCGAACAGGGGCCGAAGGCCTACACCTTC
CDR3 protein: CASEQGPKAYTF

clone size: few
J gene: TRBJ1-1
V gene: TRBV2
D gene: NA
CDR3 DNA: TGTGCCAGCAGTGACCCAGGCACTGAAGCTTTCTTT
CDR3 protein: CASSDPGTEAFF

clone size: once
J gene: TRBJ2-1
V gene: TRBV5-1
D gene: TRBD1
CDR3 DNA: TGCGCCAGCAGCCGGGACAGGGGTTACAATGAGCAGTTCTTC
CDR3 protein: CASSRDRGYNEQFF